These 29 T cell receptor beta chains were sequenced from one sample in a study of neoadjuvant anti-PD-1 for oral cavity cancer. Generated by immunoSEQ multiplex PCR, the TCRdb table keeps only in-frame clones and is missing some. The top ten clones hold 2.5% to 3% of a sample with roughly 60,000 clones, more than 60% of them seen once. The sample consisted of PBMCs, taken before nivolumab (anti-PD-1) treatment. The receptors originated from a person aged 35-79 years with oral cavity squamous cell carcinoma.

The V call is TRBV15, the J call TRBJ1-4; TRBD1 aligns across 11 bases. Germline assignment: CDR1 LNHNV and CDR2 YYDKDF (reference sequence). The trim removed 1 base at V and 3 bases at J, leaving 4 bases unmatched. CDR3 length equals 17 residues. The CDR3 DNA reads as TGTGCCACCAGCAGAGGGACAGGGGGCGCGGCTAATGAAAAACTGTTTTTT. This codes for CATSRGTGGAANEKLFF. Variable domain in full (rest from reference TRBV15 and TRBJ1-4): DAMVIQNPRYQVTQFGKPVTLSCSQTLNHNVMYWYQQKSSQAPKLLFHYYDKDFNNEADTPDNFQSRRPNTSFCFLDIRSPGLGDTAMYLCATSRGTGGAANEKLFFGSGTQLSVL.

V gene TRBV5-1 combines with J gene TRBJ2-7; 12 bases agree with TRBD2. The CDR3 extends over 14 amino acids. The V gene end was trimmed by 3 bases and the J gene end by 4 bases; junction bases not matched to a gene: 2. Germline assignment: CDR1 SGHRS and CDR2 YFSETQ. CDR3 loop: CASSSLAGGYEQYF. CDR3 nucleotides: TGCGCCAGCAGCTCACTAGCGGGAGGTTACGAGCAGTACTTC.

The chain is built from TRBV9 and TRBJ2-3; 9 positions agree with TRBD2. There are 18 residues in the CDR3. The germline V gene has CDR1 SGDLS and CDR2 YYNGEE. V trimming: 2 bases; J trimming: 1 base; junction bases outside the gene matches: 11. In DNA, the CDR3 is TGTGCCAGCAGCGTTCCCCCAGCGGGAGGATGGGGCACAGATACGCAGTATTTT. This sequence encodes CASSVPPAGGWGTDTQYF.

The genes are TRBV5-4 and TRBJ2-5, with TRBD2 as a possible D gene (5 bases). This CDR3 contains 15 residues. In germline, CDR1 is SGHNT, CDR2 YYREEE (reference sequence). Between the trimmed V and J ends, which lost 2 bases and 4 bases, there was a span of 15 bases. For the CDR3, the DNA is TGTGCCAGCAGCTTCAGGCCCTGGACTTCAGAGACCCAGTACTTC. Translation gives CASSFRPWTSETQYF. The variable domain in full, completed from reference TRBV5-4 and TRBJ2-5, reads ETGVTQSPTHLIKTRGQQVTLRCSSQSGHNTVSWYQQALGQGPQFIFQYYREEENGRGNFPPRFSGLQFPNYSSELNVNALELDDSALYLCASSFRPWTSETQYFGPGTRLLVL.

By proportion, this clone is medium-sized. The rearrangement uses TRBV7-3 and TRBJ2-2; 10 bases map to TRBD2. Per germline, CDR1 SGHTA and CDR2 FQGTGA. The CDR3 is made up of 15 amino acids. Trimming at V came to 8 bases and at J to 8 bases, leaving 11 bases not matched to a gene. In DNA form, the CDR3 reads TGTGCCAGCGGTGGACTAGCGGAGGGTAGAGGGGAGCTGTTTTTT. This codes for CASGGLAEGRGELFF.

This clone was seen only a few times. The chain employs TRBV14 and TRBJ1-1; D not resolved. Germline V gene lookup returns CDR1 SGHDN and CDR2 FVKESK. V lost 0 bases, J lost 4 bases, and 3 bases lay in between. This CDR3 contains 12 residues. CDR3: CASSQEGTEAFF. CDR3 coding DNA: TGTGCCAGCAGCCAAGAGGGCACTGAAGCTTTCTTT.

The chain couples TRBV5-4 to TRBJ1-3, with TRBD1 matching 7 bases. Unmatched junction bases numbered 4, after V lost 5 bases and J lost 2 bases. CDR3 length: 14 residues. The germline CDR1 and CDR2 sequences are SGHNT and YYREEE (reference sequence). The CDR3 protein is CASSPTGAGNTIYF. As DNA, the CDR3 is TGTGCCAGCAGTCCTACAGGGGCTGGAAACACCATATATTTT.

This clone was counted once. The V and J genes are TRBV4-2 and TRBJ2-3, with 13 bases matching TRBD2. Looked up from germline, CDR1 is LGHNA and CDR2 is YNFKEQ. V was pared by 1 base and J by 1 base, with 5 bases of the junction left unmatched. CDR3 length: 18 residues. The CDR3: CASSQAEGTSGGTDTQYF. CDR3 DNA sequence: TGTGCCAGCAGCCAAGCGGAGGGGACTAGCGGGGGCACAGATACGCAGTATTTT.

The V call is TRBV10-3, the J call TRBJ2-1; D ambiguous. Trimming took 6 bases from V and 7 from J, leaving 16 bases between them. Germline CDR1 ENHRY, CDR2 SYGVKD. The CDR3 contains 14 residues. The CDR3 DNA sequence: TGTGCCATCAGGTCGAACGAGAAGCTGAATGAGCAGTTCTTC. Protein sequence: CAIRSNEKLNEQFF.

In DNA form, the CDR3 reads TGCAGCGTTATGGGCGGGGGGGCCCTGTATACGCAGTATTTT. Translated, it gives CSVMGGGALYTQYF. This chain links TRBV29-1 with TRBJ2-3, with TRBD2 matching over 9 bases. V gave up 5 bases and J gave up 7 bases; unmatched junction bases: 10. Germline CDR1 and CDR2: SQVTM and ANQGSEA. The CDR3 spans 14 residues.

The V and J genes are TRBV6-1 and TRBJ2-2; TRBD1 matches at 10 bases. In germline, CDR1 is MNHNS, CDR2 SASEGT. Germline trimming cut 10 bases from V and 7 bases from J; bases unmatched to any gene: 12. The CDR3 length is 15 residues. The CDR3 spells CATRFPGQGIGELFF. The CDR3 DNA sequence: TGTGCCACCCGATTTCCGGGACAGGGGATCGGGGAGCTGTTTTTT.

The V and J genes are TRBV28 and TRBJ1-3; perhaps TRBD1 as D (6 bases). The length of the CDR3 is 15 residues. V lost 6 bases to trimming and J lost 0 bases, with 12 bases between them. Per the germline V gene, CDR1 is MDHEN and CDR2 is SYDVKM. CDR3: CASRGTGLSGNTIYF. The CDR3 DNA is TGTGCCAGCAGGGGAACAGGGCTCTCTGGAAACACCATATATTTT.

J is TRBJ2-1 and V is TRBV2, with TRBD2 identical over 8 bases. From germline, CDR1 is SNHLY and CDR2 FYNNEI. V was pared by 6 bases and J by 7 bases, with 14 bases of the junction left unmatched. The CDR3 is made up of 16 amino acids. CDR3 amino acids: CASSSNSGTSLNEQFF. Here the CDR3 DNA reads TGTGCCAGCAGCTCTAATAGCGGGACCTCCCTTAATGAGCAGTTCTTC. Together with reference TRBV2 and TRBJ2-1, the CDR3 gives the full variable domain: EPEVTQTPSHQVTQMGQEVILRCVPISNHLYFYWYRQILGQKVEFLVSFYNNEISEKSEIFDDQFSVERPDGSNFTLKIRSTKLEDSAMYFCASSSNSGTSLNEQFFGPGTRLTVL.

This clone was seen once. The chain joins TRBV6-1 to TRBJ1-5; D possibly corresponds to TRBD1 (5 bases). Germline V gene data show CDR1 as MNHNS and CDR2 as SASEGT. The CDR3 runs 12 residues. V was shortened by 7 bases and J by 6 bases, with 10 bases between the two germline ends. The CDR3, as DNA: TGTGCCAGCAATGGGGCGGGTCAGCCCCAGCATTTT. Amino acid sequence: CASNGAGQPQHF.

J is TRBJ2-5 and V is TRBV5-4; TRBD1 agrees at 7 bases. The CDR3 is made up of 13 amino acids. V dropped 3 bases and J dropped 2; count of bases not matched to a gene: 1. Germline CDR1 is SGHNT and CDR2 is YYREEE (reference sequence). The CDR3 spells CASSWDRQETQYF. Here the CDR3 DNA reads TGTGCCAGCAGCTGGGACAGACAAGAGACCCAGTACTTC.

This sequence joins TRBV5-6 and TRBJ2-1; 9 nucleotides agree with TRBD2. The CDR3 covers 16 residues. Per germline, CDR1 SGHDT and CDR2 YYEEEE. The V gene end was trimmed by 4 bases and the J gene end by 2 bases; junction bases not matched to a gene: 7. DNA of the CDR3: TGTGCCAGCAGCACCTGGGTAGCGGGGGCCTACAATGAGCAGTTCTTC. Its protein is CASSTWVAGAYNEQFF.

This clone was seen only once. CDR3 loop: CASSFGQPNGPQHF. DNA for the CDR3: TGTGCCAGCAGCTTCGGACAGCCTAATGGGCCCCAGCATTTT. The J gene is TRBJ1-5, the V gene TRBV11-2; the D gene is possibly TRBD1 (6 bases). CDR1 is SGHAT and CDR2 is FQNNGV in the germline V gene. This CDR3 is built from 14 residues. The V and J ends lost 3 bases and 9 bases respectively, with 15 bases between them.

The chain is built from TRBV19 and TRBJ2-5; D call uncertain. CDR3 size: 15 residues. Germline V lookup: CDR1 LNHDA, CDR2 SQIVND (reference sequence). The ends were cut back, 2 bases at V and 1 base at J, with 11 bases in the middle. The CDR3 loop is CASSISLNGQETQYF. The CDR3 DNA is TGTGCCAGTAGTATATCATTGAATGGCCAAGAGACCCAGTACTTC.

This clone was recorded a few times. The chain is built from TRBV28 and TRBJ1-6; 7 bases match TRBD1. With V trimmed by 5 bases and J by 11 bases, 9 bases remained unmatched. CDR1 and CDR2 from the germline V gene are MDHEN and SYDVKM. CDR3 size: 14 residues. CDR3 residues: CASSLVGTAAPLHF. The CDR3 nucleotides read TGTGCCAGCAGTCTAGTCGGGACAGCGGCACCCCTCCACTTT.

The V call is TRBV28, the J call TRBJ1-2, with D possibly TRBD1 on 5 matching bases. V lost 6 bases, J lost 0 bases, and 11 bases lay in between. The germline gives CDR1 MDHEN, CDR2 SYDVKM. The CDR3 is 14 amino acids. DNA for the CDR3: TGTGCCAGCAGGCCGGGACCGTCTAACTATGGCTACACCTTC. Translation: CASRPGPSNYGYTF.

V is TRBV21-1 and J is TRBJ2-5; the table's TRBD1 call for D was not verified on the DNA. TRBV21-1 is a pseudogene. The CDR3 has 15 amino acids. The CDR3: CASSKEDTYQETQYF. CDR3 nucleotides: TGTGCCAGCAGCAAAGAGGACACTTACCAAGAGACCCAGTACTTC.

The CDR3: CASSRRDLRGTIYF. Written as DNA, the CDR3 is TGTGCCAGCAGCCGCCGGGACCTCCGGGGCACCATATATTTT. The V gene is TRBV7-9, the J gene TRBJ1-3; possible D gene TRBD1, 5 bases. Germline CDR1 SEHNR, CDR2 FQNEAQ (reference sequence). CDR3 length: 14 amino acids. The V end lost 5 bases, the J end lost 9 bases, and 17 bases lay between the germline ends.

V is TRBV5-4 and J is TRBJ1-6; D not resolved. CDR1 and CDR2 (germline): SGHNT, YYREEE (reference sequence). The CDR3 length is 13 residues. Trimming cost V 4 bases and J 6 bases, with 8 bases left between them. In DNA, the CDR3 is TGTGCCAGCAGCCGTGACTCTAATTCACCCCTCCACTTT. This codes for CASSRDSNSPLHF.

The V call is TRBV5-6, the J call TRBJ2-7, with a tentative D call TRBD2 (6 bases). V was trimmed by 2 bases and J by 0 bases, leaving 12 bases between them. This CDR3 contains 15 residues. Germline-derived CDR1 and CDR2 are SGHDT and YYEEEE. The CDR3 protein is CASSFRGVSSYEQYF. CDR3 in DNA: TGTGCCAGCAGCTTTCGCGGGGTTTCCTCCTACGAGCAGTACTTC.

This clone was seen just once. The DNA of the CDR3 is TGCGCCAGCAGTGGTGGACTGAGCTCCTACGAGCAGTACTTC. It specifies CASSGGLSSYEQYF. This sequence joins TRBV10-2 and TRBJ2-7; possibly TRBD2 for D (5 bases). This CDR3 spans 14 amino acids. CDR1 is WSHSY, CDR2 SAAADI, per germline. Trimming pared 4 bases from V and 0 bases from J, leaving 10 bases between.

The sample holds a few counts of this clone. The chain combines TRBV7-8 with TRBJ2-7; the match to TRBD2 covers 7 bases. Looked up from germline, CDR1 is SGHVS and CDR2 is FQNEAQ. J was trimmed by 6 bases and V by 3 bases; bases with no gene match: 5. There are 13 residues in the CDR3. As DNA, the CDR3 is TGTGCCAGCAGCTTTTCCGGGGGGACCGAGCAGTACTTC. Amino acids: CASSFSGGTEQYF.

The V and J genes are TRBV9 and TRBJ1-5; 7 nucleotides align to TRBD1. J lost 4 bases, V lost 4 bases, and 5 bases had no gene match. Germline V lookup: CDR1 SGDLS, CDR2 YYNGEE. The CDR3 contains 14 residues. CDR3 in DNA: TGTGCCAGCAGCTCGGGACAGTCAAATCAGCCCCAGCATTTT. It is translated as CASSSGQSNQPQHF.

The CDR3 bases are TGTGCCAGCAGGAAGGTTTCGACAGGAAGGTATGGCTACACCTTC. Protein product: CASRKVSTGRYGYTF. J is TRBJ1-2 and V is TRBV19; weak D call: TRBD1 (6 bases). The germline V and J ends were trimmed by 9 bases and 5 bases, with 22 bases remaining between them. Germline CDR1 and CDR2: LNHDA and SQIVND (reference sequence). This CDR3 spans 15 amino acids.

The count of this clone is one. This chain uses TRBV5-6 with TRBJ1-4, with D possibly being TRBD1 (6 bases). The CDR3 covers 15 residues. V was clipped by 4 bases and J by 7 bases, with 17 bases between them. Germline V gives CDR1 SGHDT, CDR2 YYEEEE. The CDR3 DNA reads TGTGCCAGCAGCATTCACCAGGGGAATCTTGAAAAACTGTTTTTT. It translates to CASSIHQGNLEKLFF.